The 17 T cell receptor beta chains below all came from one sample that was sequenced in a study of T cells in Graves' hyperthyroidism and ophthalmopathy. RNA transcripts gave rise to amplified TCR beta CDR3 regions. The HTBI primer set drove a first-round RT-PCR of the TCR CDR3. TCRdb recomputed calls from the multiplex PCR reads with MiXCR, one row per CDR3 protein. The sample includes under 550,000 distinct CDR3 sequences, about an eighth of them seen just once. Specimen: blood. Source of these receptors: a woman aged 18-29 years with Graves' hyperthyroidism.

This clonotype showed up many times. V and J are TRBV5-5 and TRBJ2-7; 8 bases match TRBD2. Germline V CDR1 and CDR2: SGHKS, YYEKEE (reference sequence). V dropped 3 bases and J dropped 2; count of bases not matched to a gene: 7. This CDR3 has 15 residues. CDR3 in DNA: TGTGCCAGCAGCTCGGGGGGGACGGGAACCTACGAGCAGTACTTC. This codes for CASSSGGTGTYEQYF. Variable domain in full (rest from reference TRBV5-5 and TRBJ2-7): DAGVTQSPTHLIKTRGQQVTLRCSPISGHKSVSWYQQVLGQGPQFIFQYYEKEERGRGNFPDRFSARQFPNYSSELNVNALLLGDSALYLCASSSGGTGTYEQYFGPGTRLTVT.

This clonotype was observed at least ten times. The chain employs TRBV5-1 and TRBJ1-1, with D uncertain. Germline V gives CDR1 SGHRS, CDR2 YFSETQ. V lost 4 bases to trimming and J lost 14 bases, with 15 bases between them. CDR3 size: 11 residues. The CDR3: CASSSGEQWFF. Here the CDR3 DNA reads TGCGCCAGCAGCAGCGGCGAACAGTGGTTCTTT.

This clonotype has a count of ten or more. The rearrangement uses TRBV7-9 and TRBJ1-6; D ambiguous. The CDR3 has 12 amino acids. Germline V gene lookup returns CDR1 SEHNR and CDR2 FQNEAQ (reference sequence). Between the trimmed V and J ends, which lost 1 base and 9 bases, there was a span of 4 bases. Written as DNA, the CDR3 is TGTGCCAGCAGCTTAGTTCCTTCACCCCTCCACTTT. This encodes CASSLVPSPLHF.

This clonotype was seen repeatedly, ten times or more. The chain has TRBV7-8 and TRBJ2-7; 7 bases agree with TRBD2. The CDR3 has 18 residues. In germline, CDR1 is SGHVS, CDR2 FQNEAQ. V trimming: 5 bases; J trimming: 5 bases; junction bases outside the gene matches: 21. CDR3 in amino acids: CASSHMPSIWRELDEQYF. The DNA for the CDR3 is TGTGCCAGCAGCCACATGCCCTCCATATGGCGGGAGTTGGACGAGCAGTACTTC.

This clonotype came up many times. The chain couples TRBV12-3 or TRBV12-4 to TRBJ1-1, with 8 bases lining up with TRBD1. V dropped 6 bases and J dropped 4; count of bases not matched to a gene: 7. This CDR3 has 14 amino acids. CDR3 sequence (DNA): TGTGCCAGCAGCCGAGAAACAGGGGGCACTGAAGCTTTCTTT. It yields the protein CASSRETGGTEAFF.

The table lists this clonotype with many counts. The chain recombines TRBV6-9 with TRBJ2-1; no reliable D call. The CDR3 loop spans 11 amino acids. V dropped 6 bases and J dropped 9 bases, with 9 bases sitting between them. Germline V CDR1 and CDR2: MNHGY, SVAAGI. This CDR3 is CASRSLSEQFF. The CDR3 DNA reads TGTGCCAGCAGGTCCCTGAGTGAGCAGTTCTTC.

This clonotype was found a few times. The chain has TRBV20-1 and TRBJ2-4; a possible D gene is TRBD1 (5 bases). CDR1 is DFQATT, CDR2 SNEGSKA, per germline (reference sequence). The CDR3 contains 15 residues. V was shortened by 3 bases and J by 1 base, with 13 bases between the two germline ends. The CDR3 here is CSARADTGAKNIQYF. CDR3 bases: TGCAGTGCTAGGGCGGACACCGGGGCCAAAAACATTCAGTACTTC.

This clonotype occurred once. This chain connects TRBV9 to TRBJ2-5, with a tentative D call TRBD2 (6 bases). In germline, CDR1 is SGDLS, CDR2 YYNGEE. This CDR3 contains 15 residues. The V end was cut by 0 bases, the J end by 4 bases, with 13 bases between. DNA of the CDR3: TGTGCCAGCAGCGTAGGAACAGGAGGGCCAGAGACCCAGTACTTC. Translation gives CASSVGTGGPETQYF.

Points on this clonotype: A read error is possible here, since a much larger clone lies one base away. CDR3 region: CASSRSGRETPLYTF. DNA for the CDR3: TGTGCCAGCAGTCGGTCGGGACGGGAAACCCCACTCTACACCTTC. This chain connects TRBV12-3 or TRBV12-4 to TRBJ1-2; D is possibly TRBD1 (5 bases). The CDR3 sequence is 15 residues long. Trimming pared 5 bases from V and 10 bases from J, leaving 23 bases between.

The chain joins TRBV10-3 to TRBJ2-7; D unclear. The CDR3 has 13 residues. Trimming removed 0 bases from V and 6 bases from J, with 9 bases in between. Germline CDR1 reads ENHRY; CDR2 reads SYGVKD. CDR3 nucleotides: TGTGCCATCAGTGAGTCCTCGGGTAGCGAGCAGTACTTC. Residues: CAISESSGSEQYF.

The CDR3: CSVGTGLVHEQYF. CDR3 nucleotides: TGCAGCGTAGGGACAGGGTTGGTCCACGAGCAGTACTTC. The gene calls are TRBV29-1 and TRBJ2-7; 9 bases are a match to TRBD1. Germline V gives CDR1 SQVTM, CDR2 ANQGSEA. Trimming cost V 6 bases and J 5 bases; bases outside gene matches: 8. There are 13 residues in the CDR3.

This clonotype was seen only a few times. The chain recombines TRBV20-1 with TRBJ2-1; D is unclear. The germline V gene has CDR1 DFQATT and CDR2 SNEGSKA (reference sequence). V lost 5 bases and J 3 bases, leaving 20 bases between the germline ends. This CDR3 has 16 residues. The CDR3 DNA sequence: TGCAGTGCTCTCGAACTCCACCCGGGCTACTACAATGAGCAGTTCTTC. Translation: CSALELHPGYYNEQFF.

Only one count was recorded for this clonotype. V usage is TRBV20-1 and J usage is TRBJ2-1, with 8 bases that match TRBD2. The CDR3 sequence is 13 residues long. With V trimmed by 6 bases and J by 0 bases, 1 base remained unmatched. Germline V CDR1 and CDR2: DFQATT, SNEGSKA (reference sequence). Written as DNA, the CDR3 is TGCAGTGCCGCGGGAGGCTCCTACAATGAGCAGTTCTTC. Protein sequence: CSAAGGSYNEQFF.

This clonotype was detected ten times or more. The CDR3 DNA is TGTGCCAGCAGTTCGGGACAGGGCGGAGGGAATTCACCCCTCCACTTT. Translating it yields CASSSGQGGGNSPLHF. The chain joins TRBV12-3 or TRBV12-4 to TRBJ1-6; 9 bases are shared with TRBD1. With 4 bases clipped from V and 7 bases from J, the junction kept 8 bases outside the gene matches. The CDR3 runs 16 residues.

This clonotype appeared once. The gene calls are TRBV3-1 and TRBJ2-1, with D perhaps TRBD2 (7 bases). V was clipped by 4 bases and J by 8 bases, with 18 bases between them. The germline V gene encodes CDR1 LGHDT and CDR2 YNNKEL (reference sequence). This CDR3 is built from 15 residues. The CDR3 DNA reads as TGTGCCAGCAGCCCTTCGGTGGAGGGGGGGTATGAGCAGTTCTTC. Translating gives CASSPSVEGGYEQFF.

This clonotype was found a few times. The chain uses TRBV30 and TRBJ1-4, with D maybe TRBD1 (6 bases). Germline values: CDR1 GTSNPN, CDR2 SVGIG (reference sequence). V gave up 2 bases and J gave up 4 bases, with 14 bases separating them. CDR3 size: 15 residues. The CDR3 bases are TGTGCCTGGAGTAGTTGGGGGGGCGGTAATGAAAAACTGTTTTTT. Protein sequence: CAWSSWGGGNEKLFF.

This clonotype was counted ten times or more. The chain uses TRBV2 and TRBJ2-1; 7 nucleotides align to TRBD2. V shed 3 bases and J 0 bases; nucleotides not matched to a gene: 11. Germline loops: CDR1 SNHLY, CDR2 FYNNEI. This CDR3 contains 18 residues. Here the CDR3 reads CASSDVVASGSSYNEQFF. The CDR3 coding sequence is TGTGCCAGCAGTGACGTGGTGGCTAGCGGAAGCTCCTACAATGAGCAGTTCTTC.